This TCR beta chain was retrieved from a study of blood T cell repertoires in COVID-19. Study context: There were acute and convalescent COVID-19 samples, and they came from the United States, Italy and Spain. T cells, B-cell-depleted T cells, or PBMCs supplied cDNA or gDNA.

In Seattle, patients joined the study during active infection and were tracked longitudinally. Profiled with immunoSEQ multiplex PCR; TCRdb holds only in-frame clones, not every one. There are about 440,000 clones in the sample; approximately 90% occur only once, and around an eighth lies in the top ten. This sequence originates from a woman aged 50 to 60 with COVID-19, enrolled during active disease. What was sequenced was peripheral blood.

CDR3 sequence (DNA): TGTGCCAGCAGTTTCCGTATCGCAGGGGAAAATGGCTACACCTTC. Translated, it gives CASSFRIAGENGYTF. The chain joins TRBV27 to TRBJ1-2, with a possible D match to TRBD1 (6 bases). CDR3 length: 15 amino acids. Germline V lookup: CDR1 MNHEY, CDR2 SMNVEV (reference sequence). V was clipped by 3 bases and J by 6 bases, with 17 bases between them.